A single sample is the source of the 24 T cell receptor beta chains below, sequenced in a study of post-analysis software for immune sequencing data. What these receptors recognize is not known. cDNA libraries for TCR beta contained unique molecular identifiers. TCRdb re-analysed the PCR reads in MiXCR, keeping a single row per CDR3 protein. This sample has 700,000 to 800,000 distinct CDR3 sequences, with 25% to 30% found just once. Whole-study findings and limits: TRBV5-6, TRBV5-1 and TRBV20-1 were among four or five TRBV segments more frequent in patients than controls.

The sequencing sample was made of blood. These receptors came from a girl between 5 and 17 years old with multiple sclerosis.

The chain couples TRBV28 to TRBJ1-2; D is perhaps TRBD1 (6 bases). The CDR3 consists of 12 residues. Germline CDR1 MDHEN, CDR2 SYDVKM. V lost 11 bases and J lost 4, with 14 bases in between. CDR3 amino acids: CACNAGVYGYTF. CDR3 coding DNA: TGTGCCTGCAATGCAGGGGTCTATGGCTACACCTTC.

In its sample, this clonotype was seen a few times. The chain uses TRBV6-2 or TRBV6-3 and TRBJ2-5; no firm D call. V lost 5 bases and J lost 4, with 11 bases in between. Germline lookup yields CDR1 MNHEY and CDR2 SVGEGT. CDR3 size: 13 residues. The CDR3 sequence: CASSETYSETQYF. DNA for the CDR3: TGTGCCAGCAGTGAGACGTATTCAGAGACCCAGTACTTC.

This clonotype was recorded once. The chain recombines TRBV5-1 with TRBJ2-4; TRBD1 might be the D (6 bases). Per germline, CDR1 SGHRS and CDR2 YFSETQ. This CDR3 region has 17 residues. The V gene lost 1 base and the J gene lost 0 bases, with 14 bases spanning the gap. The CDR3 coding sequence is TGCGCCAGCAGCTTGTCGACAGGCGATATAGCCAAAAACATTCAGTACTTC. Encoded protein: CASSLSTGDIAKNIQYF.

The sample holds a few counts of this clonotype. J is TRBJ2-3 and V is TRBV6-6; 8 nucleotides agree with TRBD2. Germline V gives CDR1 MNHNY, CDR2 SVGAGI (reference sequence). The CDR3 spans 12 residues. V lost 8 bases to trimming and J lost 10 bases; unmatched junction nucleotides: 8. As DNA, the CDR3 is TGTGCCAGCGGCCGGGGGGGGGCGGCGCAGTATTTT. Protein sequence: CASGRGGAAQYF.

This clonotype came up a few times. The rearrangement links TRBV5-6 to TRBJ2-4, with D possibly TRBD2 on 6 matching bases. The last part of the DNA fits TRBJ2-7 better; the J call may be wrong. Germline V gene lookup returns CDR1 SGHDT and CDR2 YYEEEE. The CDR3 is 13 amino acids. CDR3 loop: CASSFLALYEQYF. CDR3 coding DNA: TGTGCCAGCAGCTTCCTAGCGCTCTACGAGCAGTACTTC.

This clonotype appeared a few times. The chain is built from TRBV20-1 and TRBJ1-5; D not resolved. The CDR3 sequence is 14 residues long. Germline V lookup: CDR1 DFQATT, CDR2 SNEGSKA (reference sequence). V was clipped by 6 bases and J by 4 bases, with 16 bases between them. The CDR3 is CSAGPSPGNQPQHF. The DNA for the CDR3 is TGCAGTGCGGGTCCCTCTCCAGGAAATCAGCCCCAGCATTTT.

This clonotype was recorded at least ten times. This sequence joins TRBV4-1 and TRBJ2-1; D is uncertain. This CDR3 has 12 residues. The germline V gene has CDR1 MGHRA and CDR2 YSYEKL. Trimming took 1 base from V and 5 from J, leaving 3 bases between them. CDR3 residues: CASSQGNNEQFF. The CDR3 DNA is TGCGCCAGCAGCCAAGGGAACAATGAGCAGTTCTTC.

V and J are TRBV5-1 and TRBJ2-7; D is undetermined. CDR1 is SGHRS and CDR2 is YFSETQ in the germline V gene. V gave up 3 bases and J gave up 6 bases, with 16 bases separating them. This CDR3 contains 14 residues. In DNA form, the CDR3 reads TGCGCCAGCAGCTCCTCTAGTGCGGTGGGCGAGCAGTACTTC. This gives the protein CASSSSSAVGEQYF. The full variable domain, completed using reference TRBV5-1 and TRBJ2-7, is KAGVTQTPRYLIKTRGQQVTLSCSPISGHRSVSWYQQTPGQGLQFLFEYFSETQRNKGNFPGRFSGRQFSNSRSEMNVSTLELGDSALYLCASSSSSAVGEQYFGPGTRLTVT.

This clonotype came up a few times. The CDR3 is CSARDIRGQYQETQYF. The CDR3 nucleotides are TGCAGTGCTAGGGACATAAGAGGACAGTATCAAGAGACCCAGTACTTC. The chain recombines TRBV20-1 with TRBJ2-5; maybe TRBD1 (6 bases). V was shortened by 3 bases and J by 2 bases, with 19 bases between the two germline ends. Germline V gene lookup returns CDR1 DFQATT and CDR2 SNEGSKA (reference sequence). This CDR3 has 16 amino acids.

This chain uses TRBV6-5 with TRBJ2-1; D may be TRBD2 (5 bases). The CDR3 has 16 residues. Per the germline V gene, CDR1 is MNHEY and CDR2 is SVGAGI. The V gene lost 4 bases and the J gene lost 1 base, with 14 bases spanning the gap. The CDR3 sequence: CASSSLVSMSYNEQFF. The CDR3 region has the DNA TGTGCCAGCAGTTCACTAGTTAGTATGTCCTACAATGAGCAGTTCTTC.

The sample holds a few counts of this clonotype. J is TRBJ2-7 and V is TRBV15; 10 bases match TRBD1. Trimming cost V 5 bases and J 2 bases; bases outside gene matches: 15. Per the germline V gene, CDR1 is LNHNV and CDR2 is YYDKDF (reference sequence). The CDR3 covers 18 residues. The CDR3 DNA reads as TGTGCCACCAGCCTAAGCCTAGCCGGGACAGGGGAGGCCTACGAGCAGTACTTC. Protein: CATSLSLAGTGEAYEQYF.

This clonotype was counted only a few times. The rearrangement uses TRBV19 and TRBJ2-6, with D unresolved. The V gene lost 5 bases and the J gene lost 4 bases, with 9 bases spanning the gap. Germline V gene lookup returns CDR1 LNHDA and CDR2 SQIVND (reference sequence). This CDR3 has 14 amino acids. The CDR3 DNA reads TGTGCCAGTAGTGTGGCCTCCGGGGCCAACGTCCTGACTTTC. Protein sequence: CASSVASGANVLTF. Full variable domain (outside the CDR3, taken from reference TRBV19 and TRBJ2-6): DGGITQSPKYLFRKEGQNVTLSCEQNLNHDAMYWYRQDPGQGLRLIYYSQIVNDFQKGDIAEGYSVSREKKESFPLTVTSAQKNPTAFYLCASSVASGANVLTFGAGSRLTVL.

This clonotype showed up just a few times. J is TRBJ2-1 and V is TRBV24-1; the D gene is possibly TRBD2 (5 bases). CDR1 and CDR2 (germline): KGHDR, SFDVKD. The CDR3 extends over 14 amino acids. Trimming cost V 10 bases and J 0 bases, with 12 bases left between them. The CDR3 coding sequence is TGTGCCACAGCCCCTGAGGGCTCCTACAATGAGCAGTTCTTC. Translating it yields CATAPEGSYNEQFF.

This clonotype was seen only a few times. The chain employs TRBV9 and TRBJ2-3; the match to TRBD1 covers 9 bases. J gave up 5 bases and V 0 bases, and 10 bases lay outside the gene matches. This CDR3 has 17 amino acids. The germline V gene has CDR1 SGDLS and CDR2 YYNGEE. CDR3 region: CASSVAQTGGNQDTQYF. For the CDR3, the DNA is TGTGCCAGCAGCGTAGCGCAGACAGGGGGGAACCAAGATACGCAGTATTTT.

The J gene is TRBJ1-1, the V gene TRBV10-3; 7 bases agree with TRBD1. V shed 0 bases, J shed 1 base, and the junction held 2 bases outside the gene matches. The CDR3 covers 15 residues. The germline gives CDR1 ENHRY, CDR2 SYGVKD. CDR3 region: CAISESDRENTEAFF. The CDR3 region has the DNA TGTGCCATCAGTGAGTCTGACAGGGAGAACACTGAAGCTTTCTTT.

This clonotype appeared a few times. The chain links TRBV14 to TRBJ2-1; possible D gene TRBD1, 5 bases. CDR1 is SGHDN, CDR2 FVKESK, per germline. The V and J ends lost 0 bases and 1 base respectively, with 13 bases between them. The CDR3 length is 17 residues. Here the CDR3 reads CASSQEGAPFSYNEQFF. The CDR3 DNA is TGTGCCAGCAGCCAAGAAGGGGCCCCCTTTTCCTACAATGAGCAGTTCTTC.

This clonotype was detected only a few times. This chain connects TRBV20-1 to TRBJ1-2; D might be TRBD1 (5 bases). Germline lookup yields CDR1 DFQATT and CDR2 SNEGSKA (reference sequence). V gave up 6 bases and J gave up 0 bases, with 11 bases separating them. CDR3 size: 13 residues. The chain's CDR3 is CSAPGGANYGYTF. The CDR3 nucleotides read TGCAGTGCCCCCGGGGGAGCTAACTATGGCTACACCTTC.

This sequence joins TRBV12-3 or TRBV12-4 and TRBJ2-5; D gene unclear. The assigned J gene may be wrong: the sequence end matches TRBJ2-1 better. This CDR3 is 11 amino acids long. The CDR3 is CASSPKETQFF. Written as DNA, the CDR3 is TGTGCCAGCAGTCCTAAAGAGACCCAGTTCTTC.

The rearrangement joins TRBV7-8 to TRBJ2-6; D may match TRBD1 or TRBD2 (5 bases each). This CDR3 is built from 16 residues. V lost 4 bases and J 4 bases, leaving 14 bases between the germline ends. Germline V lookup: CDR1 SGHVS, CDR2 FQNEAQ. CDR3 sequence reads: CASSSGTGRGANVLTF. The CDR3 nucleotides are TGTGCCAGCAGCTCGGGGACGGGGAGAGGGGCCAACGTCCTGACTTTC.

This clonotype was detected many times. J is TRBJ1-2 and V is TRBV29-1, with 7 bases lining up with TRBD1. The J segment lost 10 bases and the V segment lost 7 bases, leaving 12 bases of the junction unmatched. In germline, CDR1 is SQVTM, CDR2 ANQGSEA. This CDR3 comprises 12 residues. CDR3 in DNA: TGCAGCGCCCTACCCGGGACAGCCGCCTACACCTTC. It codes for CSALPGTAAYTF.

This chain joins TRBV7-9 and TRBJ1-2; TRBD1 might be the D (6 bases). There are 17 residues in the CDR3. Germline V lookup: CDR1 SEHNR, CDR2 FQNEAQ (reference sequence). Trimming took off 5 bases at V and 4 bases at J, with 23 bases between the two ends. This CDR3 is CASSAHPHPSRGYGYTF. The DNA for the CDR3 is TGTGCCAGCAGCGCCCACCCTCACCCTAGCAGGGGCTATGGCTACACCTTC.

This clonotype was found a few times. V gene TRBV7-2 combines with J gene TRBJ2-3, with 10 nucleotides matching TRBD2. Germline values: CDR1 SGHTA, CDR2 FQGNSA. V shed 1 base, J shed 1 base, and the junction held 8 bases outside the gene matches. CDR3 size: 18 residues. DNA for the CDR3: TGTGCCAGCAGCTTAGAGAGGAGGCTAGCGGGGGGCACAGATACGCAGTATTTT. Its protein product is CASSLERRLAGGTDTQYF. Full variable domain (missing parts from reference TRBV7-2 and TRBJ2-3): GAGVSQSPSNKVTEKGKDVELRCDPISGHTALYWYRQSLGQGLEFLIYFQGNSAPDKSGLPSDRFSAERTGGSVSTLTIQRTQQEDSAVYLCASSLERRLAGGTDTQYFGPGTRLTVL.

Only a few counts were recorded for this clonotype. The rearrangement uses TRBV5-1 and TRBJ1-1, with D hard to call. CDR3 length: 14 amino acids. CDR1 is SGHRS, CDR2 YFSETQ, per germline. V gave up 4 bases and J gave up 1 base, with 11 bases separating them. CDR3 protein: CASSASTGNTEAFF. The CDR3 nucleotides are TGCGCCAGCAGCGCCTCGACGGGGAACACTGAAGCTTTCTTT.

This clonotype appeared a few times. V gene TRBV19 combines with J gene TRBJ2-1, with D unclear. CDR1 is LNHDA and CDR2 is SQIVND in the germline V gene (reference sequence). The CDR3 covers 13 residues. The germline V and J ends were trimmed by 7 bases and 3 bases, with 10 bases remaining between them. Here the CDR3 reads CASNSGFYNEQFF. CDR3 sequence (DNA): TGTGCCAGTAATTCCGGGTTCTACAATGAGCAGTTCTTC.